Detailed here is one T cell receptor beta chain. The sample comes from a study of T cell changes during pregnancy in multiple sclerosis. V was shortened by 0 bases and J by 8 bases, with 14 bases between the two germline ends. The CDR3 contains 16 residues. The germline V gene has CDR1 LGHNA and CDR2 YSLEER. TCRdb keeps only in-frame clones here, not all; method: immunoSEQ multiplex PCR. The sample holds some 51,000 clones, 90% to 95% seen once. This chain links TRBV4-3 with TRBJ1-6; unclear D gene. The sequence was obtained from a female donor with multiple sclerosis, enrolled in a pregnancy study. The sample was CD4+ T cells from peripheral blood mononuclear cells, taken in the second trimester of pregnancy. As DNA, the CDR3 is TGCGCCAGCAGCCAAGATCGATGGCAGAATTATTCACCCCTCCACTTT. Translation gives CASSQDRWQNYSPLHF.